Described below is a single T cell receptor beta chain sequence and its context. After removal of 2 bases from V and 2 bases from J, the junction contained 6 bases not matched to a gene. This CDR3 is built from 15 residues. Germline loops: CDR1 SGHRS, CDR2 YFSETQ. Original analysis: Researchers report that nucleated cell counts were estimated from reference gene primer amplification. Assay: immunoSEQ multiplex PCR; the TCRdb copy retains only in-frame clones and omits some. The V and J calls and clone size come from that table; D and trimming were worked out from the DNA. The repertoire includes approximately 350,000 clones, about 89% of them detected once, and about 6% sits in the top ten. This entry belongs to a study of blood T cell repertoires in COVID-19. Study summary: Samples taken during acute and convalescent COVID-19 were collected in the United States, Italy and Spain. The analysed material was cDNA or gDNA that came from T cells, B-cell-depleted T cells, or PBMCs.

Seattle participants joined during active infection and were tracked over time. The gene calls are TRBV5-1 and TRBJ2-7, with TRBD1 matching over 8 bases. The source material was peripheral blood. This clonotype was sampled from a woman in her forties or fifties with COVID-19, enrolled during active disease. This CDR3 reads CASSFEGQGTYEQYF. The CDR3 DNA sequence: TGCGCCAGCAGCTTCGAAGGACAGGGAACCTACGAGCAGTACTTC.